This record looks at one TCR beta chain sequence and its context. Its antigen is not identified. This entry is derived from a study of T cells after yellow fever vaccination. Study observations and caveats: Most clones from primary vaccination resurfaced after the booster (approximately 97% CD4, 88% CD8). Shared CD4/CD8 clonotypes were a small share, likely from convergent recombination.

Synthesis of TCR cDNA relied on 5'RACE template switching, which attached a universal primer site and UMIs. A single record per CDR3 protein comes from TCRdb applying MiXCR to the 5' RACE reads. This sample yields 400,000 to 450,000 distinct CDR3 sequences, of which under 20% are seen a single time; 18% belongs to the top ten. CDR3 length: 15 residues. Germline assignment: CDR1 SGHVS and CDR2 FQNEAQ. Trimming stripped 4 bases from V and 1 base from J, with 13 bases between. This clonotype was obtained from a man between 18 and 35 years old who received the YFV17D yellow fever vaccine. The chain has TRBV7-8 and TRBJ1-1; D ambiguous. The sequencing used PBMCs, collected before the yellow fever booster vaccination. CDR3 nucleotide sequence: TGTGCCAGCAGCTCTTACCCTAGGCCGAACACTGAAGCTTTCTTT. Translating gives CASSSYPRPNTEAFF.